The present T cell receptor (beta chain) was sequenced within a study of cytomegalovirus exposure and HLA in healthy donors. On this clone: No antigen is known for it.

Researchers ran the PCR with 60 Vbeta and 13 Jbeta primers. Generated by immunoSEQ multiplex PCR, the TCRdb table keeps only in-frame clones and is missing some. The table records fewer than 200,000 clones, roughly 76% of them present only once. Study-level results: About 180 TCR beta chains were listed as cytomegalovirus-associated. In vitro assays verified that a few CMV-associated chains recognized CMV antigens specifically.

The sequenced sample was PBMCs. The TCR comes from a woman under 30 in good health and CMV-seropositive.

The CDR3 sequence: CASSLQQGAHYGYTF. In DNA form, the CDR3 reads TGTGCCAGCAGCTTGCAGCAGGGGGCTCACTATGGCTACACCTTC. This sequence joins TRBV5-6 and TRBJ1-2, with TRBD1 matching 8 bases. J gave up 3 bases and V 1 base, and 5 bases lay outside the gene matches. Germline CDR1 and CDR2: SGHDT and YYEEEE. The length of the CDR3 is 15 residues.